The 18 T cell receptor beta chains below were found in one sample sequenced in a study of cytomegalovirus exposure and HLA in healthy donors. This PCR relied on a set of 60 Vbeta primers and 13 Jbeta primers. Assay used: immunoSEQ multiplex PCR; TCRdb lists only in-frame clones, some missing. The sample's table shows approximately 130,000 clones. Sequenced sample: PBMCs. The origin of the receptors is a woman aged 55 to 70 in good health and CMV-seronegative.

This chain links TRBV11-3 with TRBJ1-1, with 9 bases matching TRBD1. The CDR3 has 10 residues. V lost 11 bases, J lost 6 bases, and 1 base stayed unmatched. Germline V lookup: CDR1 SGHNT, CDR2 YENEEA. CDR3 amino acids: CAGTGPEAFF. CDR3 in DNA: TGTGCCGGGACAGGGCCTGAAGCTTTCTTT.

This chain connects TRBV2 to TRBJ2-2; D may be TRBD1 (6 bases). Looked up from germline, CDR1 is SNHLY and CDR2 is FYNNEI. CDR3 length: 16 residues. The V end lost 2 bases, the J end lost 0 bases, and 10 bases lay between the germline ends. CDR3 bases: TGTGCCAGCAGTGAAAATGGGGGCACGAACACCGGGGAGCTGTTTTTT. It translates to CASSENGGTNTGELFF.

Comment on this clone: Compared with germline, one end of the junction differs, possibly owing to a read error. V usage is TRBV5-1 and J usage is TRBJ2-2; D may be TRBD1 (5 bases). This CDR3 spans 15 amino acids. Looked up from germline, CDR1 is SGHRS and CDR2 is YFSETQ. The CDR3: CASTLKGENTGELFF. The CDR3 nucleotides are TGCGCCAGCACCTTGAAAGGGGAAAACACCGGGGAGCTGTTTTTT.

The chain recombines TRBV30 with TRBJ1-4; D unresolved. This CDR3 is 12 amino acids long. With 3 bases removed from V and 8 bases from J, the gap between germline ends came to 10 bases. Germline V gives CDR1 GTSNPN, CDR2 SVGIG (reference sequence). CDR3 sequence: CAWRTGGEKLFF. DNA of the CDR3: TGTGCCTGGAGAACGGGCGGGGAAAAACTGTTTTTT.

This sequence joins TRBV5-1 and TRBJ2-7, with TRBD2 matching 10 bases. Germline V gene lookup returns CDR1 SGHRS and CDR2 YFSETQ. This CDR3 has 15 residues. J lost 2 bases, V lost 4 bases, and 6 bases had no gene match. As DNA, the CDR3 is TGCGCCAGCAGCGGATTAGCGGGGGGCACCTACGAGCAGTACTTC. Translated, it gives CASSGLAGGTYEQYF.

The DNA for the CDR3 is TGTGCCAGCAGCTTAGCGTCAACAGCCCGGGAGCAGTACTTC. Amino acid sequence: CASSLASTAREQYF. The gene calls are TRBV7-9 and TRBJ2-7; unclear D gene. Germline V gene data show CDR1 as SEHNR and CDR2 as FQNEAQ (reference sequence). The ends were cut back, 0 bases at V and 7 bases at J, with 13 bases in the middle. The CDR3 has 14 amino acids.

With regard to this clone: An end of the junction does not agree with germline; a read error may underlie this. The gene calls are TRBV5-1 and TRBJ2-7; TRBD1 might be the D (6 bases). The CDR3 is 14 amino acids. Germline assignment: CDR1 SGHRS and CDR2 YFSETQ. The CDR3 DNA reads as TGCGCCAGCAGCTTAGGGACAAGCCTACGAGCTGCGGACTTC. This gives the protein CASSLGTSLRAADF.

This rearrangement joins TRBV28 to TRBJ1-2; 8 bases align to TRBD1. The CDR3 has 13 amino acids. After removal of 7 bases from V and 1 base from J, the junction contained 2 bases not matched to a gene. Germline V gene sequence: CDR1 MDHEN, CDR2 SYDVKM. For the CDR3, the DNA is TGTGCCAGCATTGGACAGGGTAACTATGGCTACACCTTC. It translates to CASIGQGNYGYTF.

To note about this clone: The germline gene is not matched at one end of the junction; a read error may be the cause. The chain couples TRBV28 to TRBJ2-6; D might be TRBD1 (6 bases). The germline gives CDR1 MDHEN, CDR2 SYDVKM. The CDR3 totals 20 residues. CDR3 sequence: CASSLRGVYIQLSGANVPTF. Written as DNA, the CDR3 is TGTGCCAGCAGTCTCAGGGGTGTATACATTCAACTCTCTGGGGCCAACGTCCCGACTTTC.

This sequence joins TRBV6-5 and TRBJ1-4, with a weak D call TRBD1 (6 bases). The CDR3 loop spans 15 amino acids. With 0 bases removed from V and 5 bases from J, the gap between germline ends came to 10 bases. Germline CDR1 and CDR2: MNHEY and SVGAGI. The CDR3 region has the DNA TGTGCCAGCAGTTACTCGCTAGGACAGAATGAAAAACTGTTTTTT. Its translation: CASSYSLGQNEKLFF.

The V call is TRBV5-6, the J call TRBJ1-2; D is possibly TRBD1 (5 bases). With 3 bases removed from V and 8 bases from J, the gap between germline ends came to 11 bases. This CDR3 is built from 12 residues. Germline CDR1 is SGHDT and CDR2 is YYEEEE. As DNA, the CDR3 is TGTGCCAGCAGCTCCAGGGATGCGGGCTACACCTTC. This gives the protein CASSSRDAGYTF.

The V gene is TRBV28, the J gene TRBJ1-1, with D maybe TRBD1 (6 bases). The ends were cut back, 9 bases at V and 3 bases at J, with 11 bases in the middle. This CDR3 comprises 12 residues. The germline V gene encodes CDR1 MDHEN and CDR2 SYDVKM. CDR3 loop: CASVGQYTEAFF. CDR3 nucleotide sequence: TGTGCCAGTGTCGGACAGTACACTGAAGCTTTCTTT.

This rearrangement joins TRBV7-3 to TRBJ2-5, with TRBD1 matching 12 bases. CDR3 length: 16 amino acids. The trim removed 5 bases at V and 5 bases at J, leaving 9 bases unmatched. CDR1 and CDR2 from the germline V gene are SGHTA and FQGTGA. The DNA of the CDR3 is TGTGCCAGCAGCCCTAGGGGGACAGGGGGCAGGGAGACCCAGTACTTC. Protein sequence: CASSPRGTGGRETQYF.

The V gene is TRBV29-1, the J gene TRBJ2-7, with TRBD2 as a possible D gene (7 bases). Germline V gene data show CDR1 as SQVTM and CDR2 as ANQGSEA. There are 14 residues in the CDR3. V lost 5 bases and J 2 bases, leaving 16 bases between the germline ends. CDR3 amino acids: CSVWGGSLAYEQYF. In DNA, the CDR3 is TGCAGCGTTTGGGGGGGCAGCTTAGCCTACGAGCAGTACTTC.

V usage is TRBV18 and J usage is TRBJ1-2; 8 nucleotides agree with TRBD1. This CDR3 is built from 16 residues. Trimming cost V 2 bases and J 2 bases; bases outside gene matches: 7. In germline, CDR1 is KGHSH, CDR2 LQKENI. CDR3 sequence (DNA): TGTGCCAGCTCACCAAGGGAACAGGGGGGGAACTATGGCTACACCTTC. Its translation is CASSPREQGGNYGYTF.

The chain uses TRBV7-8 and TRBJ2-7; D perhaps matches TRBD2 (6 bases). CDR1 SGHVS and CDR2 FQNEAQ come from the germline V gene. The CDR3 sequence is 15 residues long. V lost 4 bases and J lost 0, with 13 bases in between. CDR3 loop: CASSSRRDTSYEQYF. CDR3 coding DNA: TGTGCCAGCAGCTCCAGGCGGGATACCTCCTACGAGCAGTACTTC.

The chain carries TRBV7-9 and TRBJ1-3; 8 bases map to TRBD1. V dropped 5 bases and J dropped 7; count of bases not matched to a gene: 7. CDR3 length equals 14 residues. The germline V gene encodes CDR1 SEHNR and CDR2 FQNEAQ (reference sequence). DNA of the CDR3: TGTGCCAGCAGCCCAAGGGACAGGTCTAACACCATATATTTT. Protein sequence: CASSPRDRSNTIYF.

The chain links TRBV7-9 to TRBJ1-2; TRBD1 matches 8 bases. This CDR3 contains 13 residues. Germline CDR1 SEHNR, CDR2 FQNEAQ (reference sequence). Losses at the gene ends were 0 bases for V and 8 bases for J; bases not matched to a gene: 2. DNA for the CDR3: TGTGCCAGCAGCTTAGCCAGACAGGGGGGCTACACCTTC. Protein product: CASSLARQGGYTF.